The 18 T cell receptor beta chains reported below all come from one sample, sequenced in a study of CD8+ T cells in alopecia areata. Cells from pooled cutaneous lymph nodes were sorted by CD4, CD8alpha, NKG2D, NKG2ACE and other markers. RNA extraction and reverse transcription yielded cDNA as sequencing template. Assay used: immunoSEQ multiplex PCR; TCRdb lists only in-frame clones, some missing. There are around 290,000 clones in the sample, none observed a single time. The source material was CD4+ T cells sorted from a lymph node. The receptors originated from a C3H/HeJ mouse with alopecia areata. This strain has MHC haplotype H2-k.

On this clone itself: Gene labels here are mouse ones. The CDR3 end falls 4 residues outside the read, so it is completed with the germline J gene. The chain links TRBV1 to TRBJ2-7, with TRBD2 matching over 8 bases. CDR1 is NSQYPW, CDR2 LRSPGD, per germline (reference sequence). The CDR3 is 15 amino acids. Trimming cost V 4 bases and J 0 bases; bases outside gene matches: 5. The CDR3 DNA, read in part, is TGCACCTGCAGTGGGGAGACTGGGGACTCCTAT. Translating gives CTCSGETGDSY. The whole CDR3 region reads CTCSGETGDSYEQYF.

As regards this clone: Mouse gene names and germline throughout. The sequence runs out 4 residues before the end of the CDR3; the remainder is reconstructed from the germline J gene. Other DNA sequences in the same sample also yield this CDR3. The chain links TRBV19 to TRBJ2-7; TRBD2 agrees at 10 bases. Germline CDR1 FNHDT, CDR2 SITEND (reference sequence). With V trimmed by 2 bases and J by 3 bases, 2 bases remained unmatched. The CDR3 has 14 residues. CDR3 DNA, as far as it was read: TGTGCCAGCAGTATCAGGACTGGGGGCTAT. As protein: CASSIRTGGY. Given in full, the CDR3 is CASSIRTGGYEQYF.

This clone occurred a few times. The gene names given are mouse names. The read halts 4 residues ahead of the CDR3 end, with the missing end drawn from the germline J gene. The V call is TRBV3, the J call TRBJ2-5; TRBD2 agrees at 11 bases. V lost 2 bases and J lost 2; bases outside the gene matches: 3. This CDR3 contains 16 residues. Germline CDR1 and CDR2: SNHLY and FYNGKV (reference sequence). CDR3: CASSLTGLGVQDTQYF. The sequenced part of the CDR3 DNA is TGTGCCAGCAGCTTAACGGGACTGGGGGTCCAAGAC.

The sample holds a few counts of this clone. Gene names are the mouse ones. The CDR3 extends 4 residues past the end of the read, so its final part is completed from the germline J gene. The V and J genes are TRBV5 and TRBJ2-2, with no clear D. The CDR3 sequence is 16 residues long. Germline loops: CDR1 LGHNA, CDR2 YNLKQL (reference sequence). V was shortened by 0 bases and J by 3 bases, with 11 bases between the two germline ends. The CDR3 DNA, read in part, is TGTGCCAGCAGCCAAGACTCGGATCTATACACCGGG. Its protein product is CASSQDSDLYTG. The CDR3, in full, reads CASSQDSDLYTGQLYF.

In regard to this clone: The listed genes are named as in mouse. The read is 4 residues too short to cover the CDR3 end, so that end is filled in from the germline J gene. Other DNA sequences in this specimen translate into the identical CDR3. The chain combines TRBV17 with TRBJ2-5; 10 bases line up with TRBD2. V was clipped by 3 bases and J by 0 bases; unmatched bases: 3. This CDR3 contains 16 residues. Germline-derived CDR1 and CDR2 are MNHDT and YYDKIL. This chain's CDR3 is CASSRDWGFNQDTQYF. The sequenced CDR3 bases are TGTGCTAGCAGTAGGGACTGGGGGTTTAACCAAGAC.

Points on this clone: Mouse names are used for the genes. The CDR3 is cut off 4 residues early in the read; its end comes from the germline J gene. The V and J genes are TRBV13-1 and TRBJ2-1, with 8 bases lining up with TRBD2. V was pared by 0 bases and J by 0 bases, with 5 bases of the junction left unmatched. From germline, CDR1 is NSHNY and CDR2 SYGAGN. The length of the CDR3 is 17 residues. CDR3 protein: CASSDERGGPNYAEQFF. CDR3 DNA, as far as it was read: TGTGCCAGCAGTGATGAAAGGGGGGGGCCTAACTATGCT.

This clone was picked up a small number of times. Mouse germline and gene names are used. The read falls 4 residues short of the CDR3 end, and the missing part is taken from the germline J gene. V gene TRBV13-3 combines with J gene TRBJ2-3, with D unclear. In germline, CDR1 is NNHDY, CDR2 SYVADS. The CDR3 is 14 amino acids. V lost 3 bases and J lost 0, with 8 bases in between. The CDR3: CASSGLPSAETLYF. The covered CDR3 bases are TGTGCCAGCAGTGGCCTGCCTAGTGCAGAA.

A remark on this clone: The listed genes are named as in mouse. The sequenced fragment ends 4 residues before the CDR3 boundary, so the rest is inferred from the germline J gene. This chain uses TRBV13-2 with TRBJ1-2, with 10 positions matching TRBD1. The ends lost 4 bases at V and 2 bases at J; junction bases unmatched: 5. This CDR3 comprises 15 residues. The germline gives CDR1 NNHNN, CDR2 SYGAGS (reference sequence). CDR3 protein: CASGRQGAENSDYTF. The CDR3 DNA, read in part, is TGTGCCAGCGGTCGACAGGGGGCGGAGAACTCC.

This clone was counted only a few times. Genes and germline are mouse. This same CDR3 is encoded by further DNA sequences in the sample. CDR3 DNA (partial): TGTGCCAGCAGTGATGGTTGGGGAGAAGAC. Translation: CASSDGWGED. The entire CDR3 sequence reads CASSDGWGEDTQYF. The chain recombines TRBV13-1 with TRBJ2-5; D may be TRBD2 (5 bases). The sequence runs out 4 residues before the end of the CDR3; the remainder is reconstructed from the germline J gene. There are 14 residues in the CDR3. Germline V CDR1 and CDR2: NSHNY, SYGAGN.

Turning to this clone: Gene names and germline refer to mouse. The missing CDR3 end, 4 residues past where the read stops, is filled in from the germline J gene. The chain recombines TRBV13-2 with TRBJ1-2, with D possibly TRBD1 on 6 matching bases. V shed 3 bases and J shed 1 base, with 7 bases lying between them. Germline lookup yields CDR1 NNHNN and CDR2 SYGAGS (reference sequence). CDR3 length: 13 residues. The sequenced part of the CDR3 DNA is TGTGCCAGCGGTGCCAGGGGAAACTCC. This translates into CASGARGNS. The CDR3 as a whole reads CASGARGNSDYTF.

This clone came up a few times. Genes and germline come from the mouse. The read terminates 3 residues ahead of where the CDR3 ends, so the germline J gene completes it. The chain recombines TRBV19 with TRBJ1-6, with 11 bases aligning to TRBD1. TRBJ1-6 is assigned to the ORF class and has an uncertain function. This CDR3 contains 15 residues. Germline assignment: CDR1 FNHDT and CDR2 SITEND (reference sequence). After removal of 4 bases from V and 6 bases from J, the junction contained 3 bases not matched to a gene. The CDR3 loop is CASSRTGGSNSPLYF. CDR3 bases read: TGTGCCAGCAGTCGGACAGGGGGCAGTAATTCGCCC.

Comments on this clone: Mouse names are used for the genes. The read ends 4 residues before the CDR3 terminus; that terminus is restored from the germline J gene. The chain uses TRBV13-2 and TRBJ2-3, with 10 bases matching TRBD2. Germline loops: CDR1 NNHNN, CDR2 SYGAGS (reference sequence). The CDR3 is 16 amino acids. The sequenced part of the CDR3 DNA is TGTGCCAGCGGTGATGTCTGGGGGGGCTTGGTAGAA. Translated, it gives CASGDVWGGLVE. The whole CDR3 sequence is CASGDVWGGLVETLYF.

This clone was seen a few times. Each gene name is a mouse one. The sequenced fragment ends 4 residues before the CDR3 boundary, so the rest is inferred from the germline J gene. The V and J genes are TRBV29 and TRBJ2-1; the match to TRBD1 covers 7 bases. Trimming cost V 9 bases and J 0 bases; bases outside gene matches: 2. CDR1 is MSHET and CDR2 is SYDVDS in the germline V gene. The CDR3 is made up of 13 amino acids. CDR3 sequence reads: CASDRDNYAEQFF. The CDR3 bases that were read are TGTGCTAGTGACAGGGATAACTATGCT.

To note about this clone: Germline and genes: mouse. The CDR3 end is not reached by the read, which stops 4 residues before it; the germline J gene fills it in. Within the sample, other DNA sequences also encode this same CDR3. The J gene is TRBJ2-5, the V gene TRBV31; 9 nucleotides align to TRBD2. This CDR3 is 14 amino acids long. The trim removed 3 bases at V and 3 bases at J, leaving 4 bases unmatched. The germline V gene encodes CDR1 GKSSPN and CDR2 SITVG. The CDR3 sequence: CAWRRTGGQDTQYF. The sequenced CDR3 bases are TGTGCCTGGAGGCGAACTGGGGGGCAAGAC.

As for this clone: The gene names here belong to mouse. The CDR3 goes on 4 residues after the read ends, and that part is filled in from the germline J gene. The rearrangement links TRBV5 to TRBJ2-2; 9 bases are a match to TRBD2. Germline CDR1 reads LGHNA; CDR2 reads YNLKQL (reference sequence). This CDR3 comprises 15 residues. CDR3 protein: CASSQDPGGDGQLYF. Incomplete CDR3 DNA: TGTGCCAGCAGCCAAGATCCTGGGGGGGACGGG.

About this clone: All gene names here are mouse names. The sequence runs out 4 residues before the end of the CDR3; the remainder is reconstructed from the germline J gene. This chain connects TRBV5 to TRBJ2-7; the D is unclear. The germline V gene has CDR1 LGHNA and CDR2 YNLKQL (reference sequence). The CDR3 extends over 12 amino acids. The CDR3: CASSQVFNEQYF. The sequenced CDR3 bases are TGTGCCAGCAGCCAAGTATTTAAT.

There are a few counts of this clone. Mouse gene names and germline throughout. The CDR3 extends 4 residues past the end of the read, so its final part is completed from the germline J gene. Other DNA sequences in this sample translate to the same CDR3. The gene calls are TRBV13-1 and TRBJ1-2; 8 bases are shared with TRBD1. Germline V lookup: CDR1 NSHNY, CDR2 SYGAGN. V dropped 0 bases and J dropped 2; count of bases not matched to a gene: 3. CDR3 size: 15 residues. CDR3 region: CASSDAGQANSDYTF. The part of the CDR3 DNA that was read is TGTGCCAGCAGTGATGCGGGACAGGCGAACTCC.

Points on this clone: Genes here carry mouse names. CDR3 DNA (partial): TGTGCCAGCAGCCAAGATTTCGGACAGAAATTCTATGCT. Translating it yields CASSQDFGQKFYA. The entire CDR3 protein reads CASSQDFGQKFYAEQFF. This rearrangement joins TRBV5 to TRBJ2-1, with TRBD1 as a possible D gene (6 bases). Coverage ceases 4 residues before the CDR3 finishes, and the germline J gene fills in the end. Between the trimmed V and J ends, which lost 0 bases and 3 bases, there was a span of 15 bases. CDR1 and CDR2 (germline): LGHNA, YNLKQL (reference sequence). The CDR3 totals 17 residues.